Below are 25 T cell receptor beta chains sequenced from a single sample in a study of cytomegalovirus exposure and HLA in healthy donors. The study ran its PCR with 60 Vbeta and 13 Jbeta primers. The assay was immunoSEQ multiplex PCR, and TCRdb's table has in-frame clones only and misses some. The sample has approximately 88,000 clones, roughly three quarters seen once; the top ten hold about 1.4%. Sequencing was done on a sample of PBMCs. The receptors here all came from a male donor in good health and CMV-seronegative.

This clone was detected only a few times. The chain employs TRBV5-1 and TRBJ1-2; no clear D gene. There are 13 residues in the CDR3. Trimming left V 2 bases short and J 4 bases short, with 9 bases between. Germline-derived CDR1 and CDR2 are SGHRS and YFSETQ. This CDR3 reads CASSFGSIYGYTF. CDR3 sequence (DNA): TGCGCCAGCAGCTTCGGGTCTATCTATGGCTACACCTTC.

This clone appeared once. This sequence joins TRBV28 and TRBJ2-2, with TRBD2 matching 8 bases. There are 18 residues in the CDR3. In germline, CDR1 is MDHEN, CDR2 SYDVKM. V lost 6 bases, J lost 0 bases, and 12 bases stayed unmatched. CDR3 sequence: CASSRTSRSRANTGELFF. In nucleotides, the CDR3 is TGTGCCAGCAGCCGGACTAGCAGGTCCCGAGCGAACACCGGGGAGCTGTTTTTT.

The chain carries TRBV5-1 and TRBJ1-2; D is perhaps TRBD1 (6 bases). The CDR3 is 14 residues long. V was trimmed by 0 bases and J by 3 bases, leaving 9 bases between them. Germline values: CDR1 SGHRS, CDR2 YFSETQ. The CDR3 spells CASSLAAGDYGYTF. In nucleotides, the CDR3 is TGCGCCAGCAGCTTGGCGGCAGGGGACTATGGCTACACCTTC.

The chain carries TRBV29-1 and TRBJ2-1; 10 bases agree with TRBD1. Germline-derived CDR1 and CDR2 are SQVTM and ANQGSEA. The CDR3 is 15 amino acids. Losses at the gene ends were 2 bases for V and 6 bases for J; bases not matched to a gene: 7. The CDR3 DNA reads TGCAGCGTTGAAAGGGACAGGGGTATGGGCAATGAGCAGTTCTTC. Translated: CSVERDRGMGNEQFF.

This chain joins TRBV27 and TRBJ2-7; weak D call: TRBD2 (5 bases). V was pared by 2 bases and J by 0 bases, with 8 bases between. The CDR3 is 14 amino acids. From germline, CDR1 is MNHEY and CDR2 SMNVEV (reference sequence). This CDR3 is CASSLGESSYEQYF. CDR3 DNA: TGTGCCAGCAGTTTAGGGGAGAGCTCCTACGAGCAGTACTTC.

V is TRBV6-5 and J is TRBJ1-4, with TRBD1 as a possible D gene (6 bases). This CDR3 spans 14 amino acids. V lost 7 bases and J 6 bases, leaving 15 bases between the germline ends. CDR1 and CDR2 from the germline V gene are MNHEY and SVGAGI. Here the CDR3 DNA reads TGTGCCAGCACCGGGGGGAGGGGGGATGAAAAACTGTTTTTT. Amino acids: CASTGGRGDEKLFF.

A remark on this clone: The same CDR3 can be traced to other DNA sequences in this sample. The V gene is TRBV5-1, the J gene TRBJ1-2; D possibly corresponds to TRBD1 (5 bases). Trimming stripped 1 base from V and 4 bases from J, with 8 bases between. The CDR3 totals 13 residues. The V gene's germline CDR1 is SGHRS and CDR2 YFSETQ. CDR3 amino acids: CASSLSGIYGYTF. For the CDR3, the DNA is TGCGCCAGCAGCTTGTCAGGGATCTATGGCTACACCTTC.

V gene TRBV6-1 combines with J gene TRBJ2-2; 7 bases are a match to TRBD2. The CDR3 contains 14 residues. Germline assignment: CDR1 MNHNS and CDR2 SASEGT. The V gene end was trimmed by 7 bases and the J gene end by 5 bases; junction bases not matched to a gene: 7. In DNA, the CDR3 is TGTGCCAGCATTTGGGGGGGAGGGACCGGGGAGCTGTTTTTT. Translated, it gives CASIWGGGTGELFF.

The V call is TRBV28, the J call TRBJ1-3; 7 bases fit TRBD1. The V gene's germline CDR1 is MDHEN and CDR2 SYDVKM. V lost 5 bases and J lost 2; bases outside the gene matches: 9. The CDR3 spans 16 residues. CDR3 residues: CASSPRSGQAGNTIYF. CDR3 DNA sequence: TGTGCCAGCAGTCCCCGAAGCGGACAGGCTGGAAACACCATATATTTT.

This chain links TRBV28 with TRBJ2-7; no clear D gene. Germline CDR1 reads MDHEN; CDR2 reads SYDVKM. The CDR3 covers 15 residues. V lost 7 bases to trimming and J lost 4 bases, with 20 bases between them. DNA of the CDR3: TGTGCCAGCACCAAAACCGGGTCAGACCGTTACGAGCAGTACTTC. This encodes CASTKTGSDRYEQYF.

V and J are TRBV7-9 and TRBJ2-2, with D uncertain. The CDR3 is 17 amino acids. Looked up from germline, CDR1 is SEHNR and CDR2 is FQNEAQ (reference sequence). The germline V and J ends were trimmed by 4 bases and 0 bases, with 15 bases remaining between them. The CDR3 nucleotides read TGTGCCAGCAGCTCAATCGTCACAGCCGCGAACACCGGGGAGCTGTTTTTT. Translated: CASSSIVTAANTGELFF.

This clone was detected only once. The V gene is TRBV19, the J gene TRBJ1-2; the match to TRBD1 covers 9 bases. The CDR3 sequence is 13 residues long. Germline V gene data show CDR1 as LNHDA and CDR2 as SQIVND (reference sequence). V gave up 4 bases and J gave up 9 bases; unmatched junction bases: 6. CDR3 in amino acids: CASSTGQGFRYTF. DNA for the CDR3: TGTGCCAGTAGTACGGGACAGGGTTTCCGCTACACCTTC.

This chain connects TRBV29-1 to TRBJ2-3; 12 bases match TRBD2. The CDR3 is 15 amino acids. Looked up from germline, CDR1 is SQVTM and CDR2 is ANQGSEA. V lost 3 bases and J lost 1; bases outside the gene matches: 2. The CDR3 loop is CSVDRTSGGTDTQYF. For the CDR3, the DNA is TGCAGCGTTGACCGGACTAGCGGGGGCACAGATACGCAGTATTTT.

V gene TRBV4-3 combines with J gene TRBJ2-7; a weak D match, TRBD1 (6 bases). This CDR3 contains 15 residues. The germline V gene has CDR1 LGHNA and CDR2 YSLEER. Trimming left V 4 bases short and J 4 bases short, with 17 bases between. The CDR3 loop reads CASSLKPGHNYEQYF. CDR3 bases: TGCGCCAGCAGCCTAAAACCGGGACACAATTACGAGCAGTACTTC.

The V and J genes are TRBV29-1 and TRBJ1-2; D call uncertain. The germline V and J ends were trimmed by 4 bases and 7 bases, with 7 bases remaining between them. This CDR3 has 10 amino acids. The germline V gene encodes CDR1 SQVTM and CDR2 ANQGSEA. The CDR3 coding sequence is TGCAGCGTTGTGGAGCCTGGCTACACCTTC. The encoded protein is CSVVEPGYTF.

This clone was seen just once. The J gene is TRBJ2-5, the V gene TRBV4-1; 7 bases align to TRBD1. J gave up 2 bases and V 2 bases, and 5 bases lay outside the gene matches. Germline V CDR1 and CDR2: MGHRA, YSYEKL. This CDR3 has 15 amino acids. As DNA, the CDR3 is TGCGCCAGCAGCCAATCCGGGACAGAACAAGAGACCCAGTACTTC. This encodes CASSQSGTEQETQYF.

The chain links TRBV2 to TRBJ1-4, with 8 bases fitting TRBD1. CDR1 and CDR2 from the germline V gene are SNHLY and FYNNEI. With 2 bases clipped from V and 8 bases from J, the junction kept 7 bases outside the gene matches. The CDR3 is 15 residues long. The CDR3 nucleotides are TGTGCCAGCAGTGAATCGTCAGGGGGCATGGAAAAACTGTTTTTT. Protein: CASSESSGGMEKLFF.

The chain is built from TRBV9 and TRBJ2-1, with TRBD2 identical over 10 bases. V was pared by 0 bases and J by 6 bases, with 12 bases of the junction left unmatched. The CDR3 has 18 amino acids. Germline-derived CDR1 and CDR2 are SGDLS and YYNGEE. CDR3 in DNA: TGTGCCAGCAGCGTAGCCCTCGTTACTAGCGGGGACCCCAATGAGCAGTTCTTC. This gives the protein CASSVALVTSGDPNEQFF.

The chain employs TRBV5-1 and TRBJ1-1, with 9 bases matching TRBD1. In germline, CDR1 is SGHRS, CDR2 YFSETQ. This CDR3 has 13 amino acids. The V segment lost 5 bases and the J segment 7 bases; nucleotides outside the gene matches: 6. CDR3 sequence: CASSSGQGNEAFF. CDR3 DNA: TGCGCCAGCAGTTCCGGACAGGGGAATGAAGCTTTCTTT.

This clone is medium-sized (0.01 to 0.1%). In DNA, the CDR3 is TGCGCCAGCAGTGCATTCTCCACGACAGGGCAAGAGACCCAGTACTTC. As protein: CASSAFSTTGQETQYF. The J gene is TRBJ2-5, the V gene TRBV10-2; 7 bases align to TRBD1. CDR3 size: 16 residues. V dropped 4 bases and J dropped 2; count of bases not matched to a gene: 10. Germline V gene lookup returns CDR1 WSHSY and CDR2 SAAADI.

The rearrangement joins TRBV28 to TRBJ2-7; D is possibly TRBD1 (5 bases). V was cut by 6 bases and J by 0 bases, with 9 bases left in between. Per the germline V gene, CDR1 is MDHEN and CDR2 is SYDVKM. The CDR3 consists of 13 residues. Written as DNA, the CDR3 is TGTGCCAGCAGAAGACAGAGCTCCTACGAGCAGTACTTC. Translating it yields CASRRQSSYEQYF.

The rearrangement joins TRBV11-2 to TRBJ1-1; 7 nucleotides align to TRBD1. Germline V gives CDR1 SGHAT, CDR2 FQNNGV. The CDR3 is 12 residues long. V shed 10 bases, J shed 1 base, and the junction held 3 bases outside the gene matches. The CDR3 DNA is TGTGCCACCCAGGGGGGGAACACTGAAGCTTTCTTT. Translation: CATQGGNTEAFF. Full variable domain (outside the CDR3, taken from reference TRBV11-2 and TRBJ1-1): EAGVAQSPRYKIIEKRQSVAFWCNPISGHATLYWYQQILGQGPKLLIQFQNNGVVDDSQLPKDRFSAERLKGVDSTLKIQPAKLEDSAVYLCATQGGNTEAFFGQGTRLTVV.

This chain uses TRBV11-2 with TRBJ1-1; D gene uncertain. Looked up from germline, CDR1 is SGHAT and CDR2 is FQNNGV. CDR3 size: 12 residues. V lost 8 bases to trimming and J lost 1 base, with 8 bases between them. CDR3 sequence reads: CASEARNTEAFF. Here the CDR3 DNA reads TGTGCCAGCGAGGCCCGGAACACTGAAGCTTTCTTT.

This clone was found once. The chain recombines TRBV19 with TRBJ1-1, with 7 nucleotides matching TRBD1. Germline-derived CDR1 and CDR2 are LNHDA and SQIVND (reference sequence). J gave up 3 bases and V 5 bases, and 9 bases lay outside the gene matches. CDR3 size: 15 residues. CDR3 sequence (DNA): TGTGCCAGTAGTGACTCCGGGACAGTGGACACTGAAGCTTTCTTT. Its translation is CASSDSGTVDTEAFF.

This clone was recorded a few times. This chain connects TRBV19 to TRBJ2-1; TRBD2 matches 7 bases. The CDR3 covers 14 residues. V shed 6 bases, J shed 5 bases, and the junction held 7 bases outside the gene matches. Germline-derived CDR1 and CDR2 are LNHDA and SQIVND (reference sequence). CDR3 DNA sequence: TGTGCCAGTAGAGCGGGACCTTTTAACAATGAGCAGTTCTTC. It translates to CASRAGPFNNEQFF.